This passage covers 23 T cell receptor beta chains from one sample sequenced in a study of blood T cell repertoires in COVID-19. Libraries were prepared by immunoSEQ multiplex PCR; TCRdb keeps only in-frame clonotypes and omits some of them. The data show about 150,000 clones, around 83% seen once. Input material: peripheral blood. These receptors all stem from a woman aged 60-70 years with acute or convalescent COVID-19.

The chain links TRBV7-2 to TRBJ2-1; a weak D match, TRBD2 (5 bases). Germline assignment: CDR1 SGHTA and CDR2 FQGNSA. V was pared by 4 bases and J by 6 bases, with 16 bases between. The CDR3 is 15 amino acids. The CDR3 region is CASSSNGLNSNEQFF. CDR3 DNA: TGTGCCAGCAGCTCAAACGGACTCAACAGCAATGAGCAGTTCTTC. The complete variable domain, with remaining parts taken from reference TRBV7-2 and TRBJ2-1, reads GAGVSQSPSNKVTEKGKDVELRCDPISGHTALYWYRQSLGQGLEFLIYFQGNSAPDKSGLPSDRFSAERTGGSVSTLTIQRTQQEDSAVYLCASSSNGLNSNEQFFGPGTRLTVL.

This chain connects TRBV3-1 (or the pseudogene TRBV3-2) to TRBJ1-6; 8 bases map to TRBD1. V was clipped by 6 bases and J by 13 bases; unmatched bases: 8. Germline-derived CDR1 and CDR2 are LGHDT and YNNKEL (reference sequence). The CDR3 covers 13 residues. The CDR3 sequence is CASSGQGSSPLHF. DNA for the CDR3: TGTGCCAGCAGTGGACAGGGAAGTAGTCCCCTCCACTTT.

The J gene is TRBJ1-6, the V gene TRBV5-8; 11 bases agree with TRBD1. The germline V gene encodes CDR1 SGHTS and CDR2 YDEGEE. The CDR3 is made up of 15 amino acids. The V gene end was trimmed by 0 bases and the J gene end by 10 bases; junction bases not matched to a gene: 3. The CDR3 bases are TGTGCCAGCAGCTTGGGGACAGGGGGCTGGTCACCCCTCCACTTT. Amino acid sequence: CASSLGTGGWSPLHF.

The CDR3 reads CASSRPTDPNEKLFF. CDR3 bases: TGTGCCAGCAGCCGCCCGACAGACCCTAATGAAAAACTGTTTTTT. The chain combines TRBV5-6 with TRBJ1-4; possible D gene TRBD1, 5 bases. V was clipped by 4 bases and J by 3 bases, with 13 bases between them. The CDR3 is made up of 15 amino acids. The germline gives CDR1 SGHDT, CDR2 YYEEEE.

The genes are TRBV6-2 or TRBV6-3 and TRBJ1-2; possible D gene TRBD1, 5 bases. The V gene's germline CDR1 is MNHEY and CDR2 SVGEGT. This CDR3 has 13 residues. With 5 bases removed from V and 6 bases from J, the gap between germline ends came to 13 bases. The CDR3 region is CASSSRGGDGYTF. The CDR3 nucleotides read TGTGCCAGCAGTAGTAGGGGAGGAGATGGCTACACCTTC.

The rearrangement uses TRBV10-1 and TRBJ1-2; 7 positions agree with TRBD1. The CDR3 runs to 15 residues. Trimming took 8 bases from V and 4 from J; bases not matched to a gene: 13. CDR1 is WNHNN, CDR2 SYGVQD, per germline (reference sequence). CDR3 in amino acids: CASGGWAGGFYGYTF. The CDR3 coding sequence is TGCGCCAGCGGGGGTTGGGCAGGGGGATTCTATGGCTACACCTTC.

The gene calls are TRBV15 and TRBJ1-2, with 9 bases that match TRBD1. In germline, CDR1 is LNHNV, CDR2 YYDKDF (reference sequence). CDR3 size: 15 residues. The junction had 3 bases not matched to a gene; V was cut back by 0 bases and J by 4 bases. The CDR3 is CATSRETGGVYGYTF. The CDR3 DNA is TGTGCCACCAGCAGAGAAACAGGGGGCGTCTATGGCTACACCTTC.

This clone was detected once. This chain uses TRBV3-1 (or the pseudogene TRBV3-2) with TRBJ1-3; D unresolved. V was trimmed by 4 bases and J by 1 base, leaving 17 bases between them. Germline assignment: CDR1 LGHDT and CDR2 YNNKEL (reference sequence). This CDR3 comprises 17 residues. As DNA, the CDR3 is TGTGCCAGCAGCCTAGGGAGCATCAGACGGTCTGGAAACACCATATATTTT. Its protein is CASSLGSIRRSGNTIYF.

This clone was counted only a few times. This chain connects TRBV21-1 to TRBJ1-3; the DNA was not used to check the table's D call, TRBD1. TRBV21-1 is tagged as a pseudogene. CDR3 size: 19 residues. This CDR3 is CASSSGTGHLGYSGNTIYF. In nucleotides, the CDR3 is TGTGCCAGCAGCAGCGGGACAGGTCACCTTGGATACTCTGGAAACACCATATATTTT.

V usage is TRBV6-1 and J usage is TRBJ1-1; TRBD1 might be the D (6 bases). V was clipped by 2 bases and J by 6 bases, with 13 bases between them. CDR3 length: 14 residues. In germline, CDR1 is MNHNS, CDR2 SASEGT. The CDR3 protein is CASSERGGASEAFF. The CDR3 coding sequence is TGTGCCAGCAGTGAACGCGGGGGCGCGTCTGAAGCTTTCTTT.

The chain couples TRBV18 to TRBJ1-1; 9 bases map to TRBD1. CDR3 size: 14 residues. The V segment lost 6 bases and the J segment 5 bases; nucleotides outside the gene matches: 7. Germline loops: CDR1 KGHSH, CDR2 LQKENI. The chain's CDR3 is CASSRTGGYTEAFF. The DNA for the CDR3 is TGTGCCAGCTCCAGAACAGGGGGCTATACTGAAGCTTTCTTT.

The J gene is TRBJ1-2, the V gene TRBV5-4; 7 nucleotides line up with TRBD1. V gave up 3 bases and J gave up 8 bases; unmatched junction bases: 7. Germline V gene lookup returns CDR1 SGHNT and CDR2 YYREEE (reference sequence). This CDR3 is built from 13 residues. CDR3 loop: CASSYDRESGYTF. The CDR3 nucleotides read TGTGCCAGCAGCTATGACAGGGAATCCGGCTACACCTTC.

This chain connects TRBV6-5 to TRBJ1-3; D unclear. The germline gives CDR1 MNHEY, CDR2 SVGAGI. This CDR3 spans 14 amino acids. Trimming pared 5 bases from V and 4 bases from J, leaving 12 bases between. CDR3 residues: CASSPRRVGNTIYF. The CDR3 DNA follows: TGTGCCAGCAGTCCCCGAAGAGTAGGAAACACCATATATTTT.

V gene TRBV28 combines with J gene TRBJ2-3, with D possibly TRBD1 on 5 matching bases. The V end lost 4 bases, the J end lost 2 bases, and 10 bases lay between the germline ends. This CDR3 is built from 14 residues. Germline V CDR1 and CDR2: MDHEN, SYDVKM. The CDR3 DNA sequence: TGTGCCAGCAGTTCTCCAGGGAACACAGATACGCAGTATTTT. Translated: CASSSPGNTDTQYF. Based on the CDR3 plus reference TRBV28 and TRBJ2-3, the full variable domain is DVKVTQSSRYLVKRTGEKVFLECVQDMDHENMFWYRQDPGLGLRLIYFSYDVKMKEKGDIPEGYSVSREKKERFSLILESASTNQTSMYLCASSSPGNTDTQYFGPGTRLTVL.

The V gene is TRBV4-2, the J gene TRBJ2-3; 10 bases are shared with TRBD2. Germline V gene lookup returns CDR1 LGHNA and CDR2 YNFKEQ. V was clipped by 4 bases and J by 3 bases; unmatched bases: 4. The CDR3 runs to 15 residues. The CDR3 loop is CASSPLAGETDTQYF. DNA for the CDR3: TGTGCCAGCAGCCCTCTAGCGGGGGAAACAGATACGCAGTATTTT.

CDR3 amino acids: CASSLGNPEGNSPLHF. CDR3 nucleotides: TGTGCCAGCAGCTTAGGTAACCCGGAGGGTAATTCACCCCTCCACTTT. The chain links TRBV7-3 to TRBJ1-6; no definite D call. V dropped 2 bases and J dropped 6 bases, with 14 bases sitting between them. The CDR3 runs to 16 residues. CDR1 and CDR2 from the germline V gene are SGHTA and FQGTGA. Full variable domain (rest looked up from reference TRBV7-3 and TRBJ1-6): GAGVSQTPSNKVTEKGKYVELRCDPISGHTALYWYRQSLGQGPEFLIYFQGTGAADDSGLPNDRFFAVRPEGSVSTLKIQRTERGDSAVYLCASSLGNPEGNSPLHFGNGTRLTVT.

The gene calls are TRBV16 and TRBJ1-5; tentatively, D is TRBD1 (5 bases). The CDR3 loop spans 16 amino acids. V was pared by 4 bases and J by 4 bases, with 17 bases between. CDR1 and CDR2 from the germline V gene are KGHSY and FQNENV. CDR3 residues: CASSPRIGAFNQPQHF. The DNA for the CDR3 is TGTGCCAGCAGCCCCCGTATAGGGGCCTTTAATCAGCCCCAGCATTTT.

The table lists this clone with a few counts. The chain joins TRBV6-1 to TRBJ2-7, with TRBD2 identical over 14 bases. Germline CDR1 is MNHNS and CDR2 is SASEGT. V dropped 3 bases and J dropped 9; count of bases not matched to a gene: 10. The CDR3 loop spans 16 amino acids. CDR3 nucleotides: TGTGCCAGCAGTGAGATTTCTGGACTAGCGGGGGGTAGGCAGTACGTC. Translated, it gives CASSEISGLAGGRQYV.

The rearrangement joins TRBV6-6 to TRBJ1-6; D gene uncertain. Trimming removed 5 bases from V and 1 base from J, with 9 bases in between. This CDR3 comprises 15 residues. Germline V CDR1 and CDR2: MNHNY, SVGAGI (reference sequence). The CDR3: CASSPTLSYNSPLHF. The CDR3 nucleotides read TGTGCCAGCAGTCCGACTCTTTCCTATAATTCACCCCTCCACTTT.

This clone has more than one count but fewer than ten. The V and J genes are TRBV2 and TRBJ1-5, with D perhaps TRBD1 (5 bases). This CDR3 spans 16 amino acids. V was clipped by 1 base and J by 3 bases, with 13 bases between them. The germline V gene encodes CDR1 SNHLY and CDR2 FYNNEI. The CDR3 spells CASSEDRGRINQPQHF. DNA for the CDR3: TGTGCCAGCAGTGAAGATAGGGGCAGGATCAATCAGCCCCAGCATTTT. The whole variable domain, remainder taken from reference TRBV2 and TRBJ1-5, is EPEVTQTPSHQVTQMGQEVILRCVPISNHLYFYWYRQILGQKVEFLVSFYNNEISEKSEIFDDQFSVERPDGSNFTLKIRSTKLEDSAMYFCASSEDRGRINQPQHFGDGTRLSIL.

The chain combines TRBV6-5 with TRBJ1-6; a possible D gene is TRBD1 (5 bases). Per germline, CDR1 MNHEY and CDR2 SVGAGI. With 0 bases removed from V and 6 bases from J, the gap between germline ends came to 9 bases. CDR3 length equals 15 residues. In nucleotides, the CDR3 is TGTGCCAGCAGTTACTCGGGGGGAGGTAATTCACCCCTCCACTTT. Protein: CASSYSGGGNSPLHF.

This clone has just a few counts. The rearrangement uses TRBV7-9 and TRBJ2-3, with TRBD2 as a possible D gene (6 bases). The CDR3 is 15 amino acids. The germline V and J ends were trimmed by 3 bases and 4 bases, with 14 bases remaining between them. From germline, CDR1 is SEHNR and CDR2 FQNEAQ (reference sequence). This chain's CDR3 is CASSLGLTSSDTQYF. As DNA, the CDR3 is TGTGCCAGCAGCTTGGGCCTTACTAGCTCAGATACGCAGTATTTT.

The CDR3, as DNA: TGCGCCAGCAGCCAAGAAGGCCTCGGGGGGGCTCACAATGAGCAGTTCTTC. The encoded protein is CASSQEGLGGAHNEQFF. The chain combines TRBV4-1 with TRBJ2-1; 8 bases are a match to TRBD2. The CDR3 covers 17 residues. Trimming took 0 bases from V and 5 from J; bases not matched to a gene: 9. The germline CDR1 and CDR2 sequences are MGHRA and YSYEKL.